The 14 T cell receptor beta chains below come from one sample, sequenced in a study of vaccination and CD4 T cells after COVID-19. Sequenced with the Oncomine TCR Beta short-read assay was DNA taken from cultured CD4+ T cells. TCRdb itself ran the PCR reads through MiXCR, one entry per CDR3 protein. The sample contains about 17,000 distinct CDR3 sequences, 45% to 65% of which appear only once. The treatment was: approximately 10-day PBMC culture with coronavirus spike peptide pools or control peptides (ViraFEST assay). Their antigen targets remain unknown. Sequenced: CD4+ T cells from blood, cultured in vitro. The receptors were sampled from a human donor who had recovered from COVID-19.

The chain couples TRBV11-2 to TRBJ2-5; the D is unclear. Trimming pared 2 bases from V and 2 bases from J, leaving 6 bases between. The CDR3 extends over 13 amino acids. Germline CDR1 is SGHAT and CDR2 is FQNNGV. The CDR3 loop reads CASSLLLQETQYF. In DNA, the CDR3 is TGTGCCAGCAGCTTATTATTACAAGAGACCCAGTACTTC.

This rearrangement joins TRBV28 to TRBJ1-1; 7 bases align to TRBD1. The trim removed 8 bases at V and 3 bases at J, leaving 9 bases unmatched. This CDR3 is built from 14 residues. Germline lookup yields CDR1 MDHEN and CDR2 SYDVKM. CDR3 sequence (DNA): TGTGCCAGCTACCCAGGGGGTCTTCACACTGAAGCTTTCTTT. It translates to CASYPGGLHTEAFF. Together with reference TRBV28 and TRBJ1-1, the CDR3 gives the full variable domain: DVKVTQSSRYLVKRTGEKVFLECVQDMDHENMFWYRQDPGLGLRLIYFSYDVKMKEKGDIPEGYSVSREKKERFSLILESASTNQTSMYLCASYPGGLHTEAFFGQGTRLTVV.

This clonotype was observed a few times. This chain connects TRBV7-9 to TRBJ1-1; 7 positions agree with TRBD1. The CDR3 has 14 residues. The junction had 3 bases not matched to a gene; V was cut back by 4 bases and J by 1 base. In germline, CDR1 is SEHNR, CDR2 FQNEAQ (reference sequence). The CDR3: CASSYGQANTEAFF. CDR3 DNA sequence: TGTGCCAGCAGCTACGGACAGGCGAACACTGAAGCTTTCTTT. Filled out from reference TRBV7-9 and TRBJ1-1, the complete variable domain reads DTGVSQNPRHKITKRGQNVTFRCDPISEHNRLYWYRQTLGQGPEFLTYFQNEAQLEKSRLLSDRFSAERPKGSFSTLEIQRTEQGDSAMYLCASSYGQANTEAFFGQGTRLTVV.

The V and J genes are TRBV11-2 and TRBJ2-3, with 8 bases identical to TRBD1. Losses at the gene ends were 5 bases for V and 6 bases for J; bases not matched to a gene: 4. Germline V CDR1 and CDR2: SGHAT, FQNNGV. This CDR3 comprises 13 residues. CDR3 sequence (DNA): TGTGCCAGCAGCCTGGACAGGGTTGATACGCAGTATTTT. Translated: CASSLDRVDTQYF.

The chain has TRBV7-9 and TRBJ2-3; 7 nucleotides line up with TRBD2. CDR3 length equals 16 residues. V trimming: 7 bases; J trimming: 0 bases; junction bases outside the gene matches: 10. Germline CDR1 SEHNR, CDR2 FQNEAQ (reference sequence). Here the CDR3 DNA reads TGTGCCAGCAATCGGTGGTGGCGGGAGAGCACAGATACGCAGTATTTT. Encoded protein: CASNRWWRESTDTQYF. The full variable domain, its missing parts supplied by reference TRBV7-9 and TRBJ2-3, is DTGVSQNPRHKITKRGQNVTFRCDPISEHNRLYWYRQTLGQGPEFLTYFQNEAQLEKSRLLSDRFSAERPKGSFSTLEIQRTEQGDSAMYLCASNRWWRESTDTQYFGPGTRLTVL.

A few counts support this clonotype. The rearrangement links TRBV19 to TRBJ1-5; weak D call: TRBD1 (5 bases). Deletions cut 4 bases from V and 5 bases from J, with 12 bases between. Germline V lookup: CDR1 LNHDA, CDR2 SQIVND (reference sequence). The CDR3 extends over 14 amino acids. The CDR3 is CASSTERGHQPQHF. The CDR3 coding sequence is TGTGCCAGTAGTACGGAAAGGGGCCATCAGCCCCAGCATTTT.

The V call is TRBV11-1, the J call TRBJ1-6, with D possibly matching TRBD1 (5 bases). V was clipped by 5 bases and J by 3 bases, with 14 bases between them. Per germline, CDR1 SGHAT and CDR2 FQDESV (reference sequence). The CDR3 covers 16 residues. Written as DNA, the CDR3 is TGTGCCAGCAGCCGAGGCGGGGGAGACTATAATTCACCCCTCCACTTT. It encodes CASSRGGGDYNSPLHF.

This chain uses TRBV20-1 with TRBJ2-7; TRBD2 matches 7 bases. V lost 5 bases and J lost 6; bases outside the gene matches: 10. This CDR3 contains 13 residues. From germline, CDR1 is DFQATT and CDR2 SNEGSKA (reference sequence). CDR3 nucleotides: TGCAGTGCTGCCCGGGGGGACTTAGGCGAGCAGTACTTC. Its translation is CSAARGDLGEQYF.

The chain carries TRBV6-5 and TRBJ1-1; D not resolved. The CDR3 covers 14 residues. V was cut by 3 bases and J by 1 base, with 9 bases left in between. Germline-derived CDR1 and CDR2 are MNHEY and SVGAGI. The CDR3 is CASSYHRQNTEAFF. DNA for the CDR3: TGTGCCAGCAGTTATCACCGACAGAACACTGAAGCTTTCTTT.

This clonotype showed up just a few times. The chain couples TRBV10-3 to TRBJ1-1, with a possible D match to TRBD1 (6 bases). This CDR3 is built from 15 residues. V lost 0 bases and J lost 3, with 11 bases in between. Germline CDR1 is ENHRY and CDR2 is SYGVKD. CDR3 bases: TGTGCCATCAGTGAGTCGTCAGGGGTAGACACTGAAGCTTTCTTT. It encodes CAISESSGVDTEAFF.

Worth noting for this clonotype: Germline and junction disagree at one end, which may indicate a read error. The chain carries TRBV2 and TRBJ2-3, with TRBD1 as a possible D gene (5 bases). CDR3 size: 15 residues. Germline-derived CDR1 and CDR2 are SNHLY and FYNNEI. The CDR3 DNA reads as TGTGCCAGCAGGGAAGGGGCGTTGAGGCCAGATACGCAGTATTTT. Translating gives CASREGALRPDTQYF.

The chain is built from TRBV11-3 and TRBJ2-7, with 9 positions matching TRBD1. The length of the CDR3 is 13 residues. The germline V gene encodes CDR1 SGHNT and CDR2 YENEEA. J lost 6 bases, V lost 8 bases, and 8 bases had no gene match. For the CDR3, the DNA is TGTGCCAGCCAACTGCGACAGGGGGGCGAGCAGTACTTC. It specifies CASQLRQGGEQYF. Full variable domain (rest looked up from reference TRBV11-3 and TRBJ2-7): EAGVVQSPRYKIIEKKQPVAFWCNPISGHNTLYWYLQNLGQGPELLIRYENEEAVDDSQLPKDRFSAERLKGVDSTLKIQPAELGDSAVYLCASQLRQGGEQYFGPGTRLTVT.

The chain's CDR3 is CSATHPQGSGTEAFF. In nucleotides, the CDR3 is TGCAGTGCGACTCATCCACAGGGCTCGGGCACTGAAGCTTTCTTT. The chain joins TRBV20-1 to TRBJ1-1, with D perhaps TRBD1 (6 bases). Germline loops: CDR1 DFQATT, CDR2 SNEGSKA (reference sequence). The CDR3 is 15 residues long. Between the trimmed V and J ends, which lost 6 bases and 4 bases, there was a span of 21 bases.

This chain joins TRBV10-3 and TRBJ1-2; possible D gene TRBD1, 6 bases. Trimming shortened V by 4 bases and J by 5 bases, and 8 bases separated the two germline ends. Germline CDR1 is ENHRY and CDR2 is SYGVKD. CDR3 size: 12 residues. The CDR3 region has the DNA TGTGCCATCAGTGCACAGGGATATGGCTACACCTTC. This codes for CAISAQGYGYTF.